The clone carrying this TCR beta chain was seen only a few times. The antigen is undetermined. CDR3 length equals 15 residues. CDR1 is GTSNPN, CDR2 SVGIG, per germline (reference sequence). Trimming took 0 bases from V and 3 from J, leaving 13 bases between them. This record comes from a study of CD8+ T cells in alopecia areata. Points from the study as a whole: It was less clear whether patients shared TCRs than it was in mice, possibly because of HLA. Clonality exceeded that of normal scalp in lesional scalp, most notably in alopecia totalis/universalis.

Peripheral blood, together with lesional scalp punch biopsies, was collected from alopecia areata patients. PBMC-derived CD4+ and CD8+ T cells were sorted. Extracted RNA was reverse transcribed, and the resulting cDNA served as sequencing template. The repertoire was sequenced with immunoSEQ multiplex PCR; TCRdb's copy has only in-frame clones and lacks some. The sample shows some 82,000 clones, roughly 50% of them seen only once. Material: NKG2D-high CD8+ T cells sorted from blood. This TCR came from a human donor with alopecia areata. The J gene is TRBJ2-3, the V gene TRBV30, with D perhaps matching TRBD2 (6 bases). CDR3 loop: CAWSVEGGRTDTQYF. CDR3 in DNA: TGTGCCTGGAGTGTGGAGGGAGGACGGACAGATACGCAGTATTTT. Together with reference TRBV30 and TRBJ2-3, the CDR3 gives the full variable domain: SQTIHQWPATLVQPVGSPLSLECTVEGTSNPNLYWYRQAAGRGLQLLFYSVGIGQISSEVPQNLSASRPQDRQFILSSKKLLLSDSGFYLCAWSVEGGRTDTQYFGPGTRLTVL.